The clone carrying this T cell receptor beta chain has a handful of counts. These data come from a study of blood T cell repertoires in COVID-19. Sequenced by immunoSEQ multiplex PCR; TCRdb stores in-frame clones only, minus some. There are over 100,000 clones in the sample; roughly 79% occur only once, and about 9.4% lies in the top ten. The TCR comes from a human donor in a cohort sampled during active COVID-19. Sequenced material: peripheral blood.

DNA for the CDR3: TGCGCCAGCAGCCAAGCCCGACAGGGGGACGGGGAGCTGTTTTTT. Protein product: CASSQARQGDGELFF. The rearrangement joins TRBV4-3 to TRBJ2-2; 9 positions agree with TRBD1. The V gene's germline CDR1 is LGHNA and CDR2 YSLEER. The junction had 4 bases not matched to a gene; V was cut back by 1 base and J by 7 bases. There are 15 residues in the CDR3.